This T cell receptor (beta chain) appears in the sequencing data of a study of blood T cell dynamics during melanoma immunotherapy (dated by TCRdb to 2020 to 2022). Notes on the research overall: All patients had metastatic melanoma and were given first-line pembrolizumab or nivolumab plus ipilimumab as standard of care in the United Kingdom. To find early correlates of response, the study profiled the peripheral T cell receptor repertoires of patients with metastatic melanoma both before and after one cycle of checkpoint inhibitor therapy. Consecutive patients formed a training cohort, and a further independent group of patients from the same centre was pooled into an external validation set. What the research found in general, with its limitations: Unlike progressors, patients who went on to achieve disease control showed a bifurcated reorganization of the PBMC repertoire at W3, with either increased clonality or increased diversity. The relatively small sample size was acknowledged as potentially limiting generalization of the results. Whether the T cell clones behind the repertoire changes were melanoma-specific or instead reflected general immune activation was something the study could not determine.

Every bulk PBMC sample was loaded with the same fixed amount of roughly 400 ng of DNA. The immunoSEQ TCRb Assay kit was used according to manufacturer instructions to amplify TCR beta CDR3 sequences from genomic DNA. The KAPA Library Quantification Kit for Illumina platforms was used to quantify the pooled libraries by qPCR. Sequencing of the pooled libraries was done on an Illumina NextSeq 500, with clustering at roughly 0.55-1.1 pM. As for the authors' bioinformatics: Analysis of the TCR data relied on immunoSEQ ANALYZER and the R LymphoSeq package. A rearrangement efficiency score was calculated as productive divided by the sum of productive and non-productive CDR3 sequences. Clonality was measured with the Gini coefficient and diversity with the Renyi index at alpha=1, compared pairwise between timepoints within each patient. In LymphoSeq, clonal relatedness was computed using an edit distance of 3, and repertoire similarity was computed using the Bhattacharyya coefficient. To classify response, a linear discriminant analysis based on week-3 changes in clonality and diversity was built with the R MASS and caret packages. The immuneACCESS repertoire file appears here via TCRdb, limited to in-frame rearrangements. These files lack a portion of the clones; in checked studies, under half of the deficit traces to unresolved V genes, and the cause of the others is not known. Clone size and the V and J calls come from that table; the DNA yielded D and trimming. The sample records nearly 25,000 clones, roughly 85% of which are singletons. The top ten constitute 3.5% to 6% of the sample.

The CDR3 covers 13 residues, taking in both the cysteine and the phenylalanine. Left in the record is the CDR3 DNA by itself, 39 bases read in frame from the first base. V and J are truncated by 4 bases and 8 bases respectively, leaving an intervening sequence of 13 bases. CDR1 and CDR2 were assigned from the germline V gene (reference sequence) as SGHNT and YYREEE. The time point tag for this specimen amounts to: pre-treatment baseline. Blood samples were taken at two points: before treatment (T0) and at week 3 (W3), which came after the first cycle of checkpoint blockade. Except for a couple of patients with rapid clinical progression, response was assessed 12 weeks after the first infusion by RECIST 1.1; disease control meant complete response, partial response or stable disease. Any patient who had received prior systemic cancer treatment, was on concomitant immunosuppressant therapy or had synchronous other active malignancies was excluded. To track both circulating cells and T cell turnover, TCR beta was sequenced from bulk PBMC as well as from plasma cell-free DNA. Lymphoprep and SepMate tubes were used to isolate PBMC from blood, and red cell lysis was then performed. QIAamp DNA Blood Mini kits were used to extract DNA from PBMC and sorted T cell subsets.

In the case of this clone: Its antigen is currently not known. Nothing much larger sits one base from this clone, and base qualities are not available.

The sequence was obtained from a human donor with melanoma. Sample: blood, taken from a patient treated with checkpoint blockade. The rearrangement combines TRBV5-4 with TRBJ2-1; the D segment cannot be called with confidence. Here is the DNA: TGTGCCAGCAGCACCCCCCTCGGTGATGAGCAGTTCTTC. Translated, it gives CASSTPLGDEQFF.